This T cell receptor beta chain is drawn from a study of blood T cell repertoires in COVID-19. On the study more broadly: Both acute and convalescent COVID-19 samples were obtained from the United States, Italy and Spain. Nucleic acid was either cDNA or gDNA, and it came from T cells, B-cell-depleted T cells, or PBMCs.

The CDR3 has 17 amino acids. Trimming cost V 6 bases and J 4 bases; bases outside gene matches: 15. CDR1 MNHEY and CDR2 SMNVEV come from the germline V gene (reference sequence). Source study methods: Using reference gene primer amplification, nucleated cell counts were estimated. Here immunoSEQ multiplex PCR was the method, and the copy in TCRdb shows in-frame clones only, minus some. V and J calls and clone size come straight from that table; D and trimming were deduced from the DNA. In the table there are 120,000 or so clones, approximately 83% of which are singletons. The TCR comes from a man aged 55 to 70 with acute or convalescent COVID-19. The chain is built from TRBV27 and TRBJ2-7; TRBD1 agrees at 10 bases. The sample was peripheral blood. The CDR3, as DNA: TGTGCCAGCAGGATTCGTCCATCCGGGACAGGGGTATACGAGCAGTACTTC. Translated, it gives CASRIRPSGTGVYEQYF.